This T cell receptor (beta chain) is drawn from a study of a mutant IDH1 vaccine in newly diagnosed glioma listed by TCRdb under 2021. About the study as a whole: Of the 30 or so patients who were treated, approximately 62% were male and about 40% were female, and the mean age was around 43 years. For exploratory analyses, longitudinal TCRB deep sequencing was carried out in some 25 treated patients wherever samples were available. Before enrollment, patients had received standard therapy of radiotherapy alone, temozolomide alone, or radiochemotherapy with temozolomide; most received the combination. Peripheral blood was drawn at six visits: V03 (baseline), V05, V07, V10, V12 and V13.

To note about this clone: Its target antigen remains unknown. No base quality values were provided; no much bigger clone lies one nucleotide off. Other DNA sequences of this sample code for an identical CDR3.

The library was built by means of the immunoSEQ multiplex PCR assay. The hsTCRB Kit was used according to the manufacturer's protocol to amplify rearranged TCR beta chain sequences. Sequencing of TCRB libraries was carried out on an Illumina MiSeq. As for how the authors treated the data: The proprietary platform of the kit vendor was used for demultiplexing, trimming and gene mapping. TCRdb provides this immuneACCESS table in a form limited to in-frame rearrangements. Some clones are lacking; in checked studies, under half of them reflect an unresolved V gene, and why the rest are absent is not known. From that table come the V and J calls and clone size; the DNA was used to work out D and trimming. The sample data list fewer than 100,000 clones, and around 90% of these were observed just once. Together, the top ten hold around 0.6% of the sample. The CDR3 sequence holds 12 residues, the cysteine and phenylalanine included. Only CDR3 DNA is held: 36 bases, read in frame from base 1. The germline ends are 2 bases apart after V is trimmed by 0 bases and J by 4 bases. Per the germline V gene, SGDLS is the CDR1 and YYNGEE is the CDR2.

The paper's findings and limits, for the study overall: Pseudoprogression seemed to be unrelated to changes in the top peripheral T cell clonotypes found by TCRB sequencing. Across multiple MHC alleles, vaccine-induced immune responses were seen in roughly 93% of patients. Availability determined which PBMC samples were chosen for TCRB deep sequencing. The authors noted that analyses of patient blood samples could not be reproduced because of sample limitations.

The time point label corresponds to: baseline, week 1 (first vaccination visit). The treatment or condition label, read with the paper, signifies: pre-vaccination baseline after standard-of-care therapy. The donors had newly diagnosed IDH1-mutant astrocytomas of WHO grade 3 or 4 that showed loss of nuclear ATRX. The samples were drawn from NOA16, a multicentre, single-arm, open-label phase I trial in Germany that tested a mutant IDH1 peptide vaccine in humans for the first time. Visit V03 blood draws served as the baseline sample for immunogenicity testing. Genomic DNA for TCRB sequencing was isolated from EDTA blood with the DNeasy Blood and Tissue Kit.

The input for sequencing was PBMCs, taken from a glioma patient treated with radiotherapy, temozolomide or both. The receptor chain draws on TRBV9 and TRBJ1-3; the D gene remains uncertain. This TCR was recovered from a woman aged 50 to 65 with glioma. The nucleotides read TGTGCCAGCAGCGTAGAAGGAAACACCATATATTTT. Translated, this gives CASSVEGNTIYF.